This T cell receptor (beta chain) came from a study of T-cell reconstitution after alpha-beta-depleted transplantation in children. For TCRbeta, the library was prepared with unique molecular identifiers. TCRdb independently ran MiXCR on the PCR reads; one entry per CDR3 protein. Of roughly 500,000 distinct CDR3 sequences in the sample, about 12% were seen once. Sequenced here: PBMCs from the stem cell graft donor, sampled from the stem cell graft. The receptor was derived from a human donor who donated a stem cell graft to a child with combined immunodeficiency.

In nucleotides, the CDR3 is TGTGCCAGCAGCTTACCAGGGCAGGACCCCTACGAGCAGTACTTC. Amino acids: CASSLPGQDPYEQYF. V and J are TRBV7-9 and TRBJ2-7, with D perhaps matching TRBD1 (5 bases). CDR1 is SEHNR, CDR2 FQNEAQ, per germline (reference sequence). The V end lost 2 bases, the J end lost 2 bases, and 13 bases lay between the germline ends. The CDR3 covers 15 residues.